The 21 T cell receptor beta chains below come from one sample, sequenced in a study of human T cells and chemical hapten exposure. TCRdb ran MiXCR on the RACE reads and lists one entry per CDR3 protein. This table has around 44,000 distinct CDR3 sequences, 3% to 4% appearing once. Specified time point: patch test 1, 2 weeks after DPC sensitization. Specified treatment: therapeutic diphenylcyclopropenone sensitization with weekly scalp DPC. The authors' total RNA extraction used unfractionated whole blood. The sequencing here drew on whole blood, taken in connection with sensitization to the hapten diphenylcyclopropenone (DPC). The receptors derive from a man in his fifties or sixties with alopecia areata. Some clones in this sample may be carry-over from other donors' samples.

The rearrangement links TRBV12-5 to TRBJ2-3; no clear D gene. Germline-derived CDR1 and CDR2 are LGHNT and FRNRAP. The length of the CDR3 is 13 residues. Written as DNA, the CDR3 is TGTGCCTTGCGAAGGAGTGGTAAAGATACGCAGTATTTT. This gives the protein CALRRSGKDTQYF.

The table lists this clonotype with many counts. The chain is built from TRBV7-9 and TRBJ1-6, with D possibly TRBD1 on 6 matching bases. CDR3 length: 15 residues. The V and J ends lost 8 bases and 6 bases respectively, with 17 bases between them. Germline assignment: CDR1 SEHNR and CDR2 FQNEAQ (reference sequence). The CDR3 sequence is CASGSEGGSNSPLHF. CDR3 coding DNA: TGTGCCAGCGGTTCAGAGGGGGGTTCTAATTCACCCCTCCACTTT.

This clonotype was recorded many times. J is TRBJ2-3 and V is TRBV5-1; TRBD2 is a possible D gene (5 bases). Germline V gives CDR1 SGHRS, CDR2 YFSETQ. Trimming took 0 bases from V and 4 from J, leaving 18 bases between them. The CDR3 is made up of 17 amino acids. The CDR3 sequence is CASSLVGLRPGADTQYF. The CDR3 DNA follows: TGCGCCAGCAGCTTGGTTGGACTTCGACCGGGCGCAGATACGCAGTATTTT.

There are many counts of this clonotype. The chain combines TRBV6-5 with TRBJ2-7; D is undetermined. The V and J ends lost 4 bases and 4 bases respectively, with 8 bases between them. The length of the CDR3 is 12 residues. Germline V CDR1 and CDR2: MNHEY, SVGAGI. The CDR3 sequence: CASSSVGYEQYF. The CDR3 DNA follows: TGTGCCAGCAGTTCCGTCGGATACGAGCAGTACTTC.

Many counts were recorded for this clonotype. J is TRBJ2-1 and V is TRBV4-1; 9 nucleotides match TRBD2. The CDR3 consists of 16 residues. CDR1 is MGHRA, CDR2 YSYEKL, per germline. The ends lost 4 bases at V and 4 bases at J; junction bases unmatched: 8. The CDR3 sequence: CASSPGAGGPYNEQFF. The CDR3 DNA follows: TGCGCCAGCAGCCCTGGAGCGGGAGGTCCTTACAATGAGCAGTTCTTC.

This clonotype was detected only a few times. A much larger clone is a single base away; this may be a read error. The chain carries TRBV19 and TRBJ2-1; 13 bases map to TRBD2. The CDR3 length is 13 residues. Per the germline V gene, CDR1 is LNHDA and CDR2 is SQIVND (reference sequence). V was clipped by 5 bases and J by 13 bases; unmatched bases: 5. CDR3 protein: CASSERTSGSQFF. The CDR3, as DNA: TGTGCCAGTAGTGAGAGGACTAGCGGGAGTCAGTTCTTC.

This clonotype was picked up many times. Written as DNA, the CDR3 is TGTGCCAGCAGCTGGGGACGGACTAACTCCATATATTTT. Residues: CASSWGRTNSIYF. V gene TRBV7-2 combines with J gene TRBJ1-3, with D perhaps TRBD1 (5 bases). Germline CDR1 is SGHTA and CDR2 is FQGNSA. The CDR3 has 13 amino acids. The ends were cut back, 4 bases at V and 11 bases at J, with 15 bases in the middle.

At least ten counts were recorded for this clonotype. This sequence joins TRBV5-1 and TRBJ2-5; no clear D. The CDR3 sequence is 14 residues long. V lost 3 bases, J lost 2 bases, and 11 bases lay in between. The germline gives CDR1 SGHRS, CDR2 YFSETQ. CDR3 protein: CASSSVTVQETQYF. The CDR3, as DNA: TGCGCCAGCAGCTCCGTAACAGTTCAAGAGACCCAGTACTTC.

The table lists this clonotype with many counts. The CDR3 sequence is CASSEVGTTYEQYF. CDR3 nucleotides: TGTGCCAGCAGTGAAGTCGGGACAACCTACGAGCAGTACTTC. This chain links TRBV6-1 with TRBJ2-7; TRBD1 is a possible D gene (6 bases). CDR3 length: 14 amino acids. V lost 1 base to trimming and J lost 2 bases, with 9 bases between them. Germline-derived CDR1 and CDR2 are MNHNS and SASEGT.

This clonotype was seen many times. The chain joins TRBV10-1 to TRBJ1-3, with D uncertain. CDR1 WNHNN and CDR2 SYGVQD come from the germline V gene (reference sequence). The V end lost 2 bases, the J end lost 0 bases, and 5 bases lay between the germline ends. CDR3 size: 14 residues. Here the CDR3 reads CASSETNSGNTIYF. In nucleotides, the CDR3 is TGCGCCAGCAGTGAGACGAACTCTGGAAACACCATATATTTT.

This clonotype was detected ten times or more. The rearrangement uses TRBV10-2 and TRBJ2-2; no clear D. CDR1 and CDR2 (germline): WSHSY, SAAADI. With 6 bases removed from V and 1 base from J, the gap between germline ends came to 3 bases. CDR3 size: 12 residues. For the CDR3, the DNA is TGCGCCAGCAGACAGAACACCGGGGAGCTGTTTTTT. It translates to CASRQNTGELFF.

This clonotype was observed at least ten times. CDR3 sequence: CASSPGQGEMPLHF. In DNA, the CDR3 is TGTGCCAGCAGTCCTGGACAGGGGGAGATGCCCCTCCACTTT. The gene calls are TRBV27 and TRBJ1-6; TRBD1 matches 10 bases. The CDR3 runs to 14 residues. The ends lost 5 bases at V and 13 bases at J; junction bases unmatched: 8. Germline-derived CDR1 and CDR2 are MNHEY and SMNVEV (reference sequence).

The chain links TRBV12-3 or TRBV12-4 to TRBJ1-6; 7 positions agree with TRBD1. Trimming at V came to 5 bases and at J to 9 bases, leaving 4 bases not matched to a gene. This CDR3 region has 13 residues. Written as DNA, the CDR3 is TGTGCCAGCAGTCTACAGGGGATTTCACCCCTCCACTTT. Amino acid sequence: CASSLQGISPLHF.

The table lists this clonotype with many counts. The chain employs TRBV20-1 and TRBJ1-2; D remains ambiguous. Per germline, CDR1 DFQATT and CDR2 SNEGSKA (reference sequence). Trimming removed 3 bases at V and 5 bases at J, with 13 bases between. The CDR3 extends over 13 amino acids. CDR3 sequence reads: CSASYSRSYGYTF. Here the CDR3 DNA reads TGCAGTGCTAGTTATAGCAGGTCGTATGGCTACACCTTC.

This clonotype has a count of ten or more. The chain combines TRBV4-1 with TRBJ2-7, with D possibly matching TRBD2 (6 bases). The CDR3 totals 16 residues. Germline assignment: CDR1 MGHRA and CDR2 YSYEKL. V was cut by 4 bases and J by 2 bases, with 18 bases left in between. In DNA, the CDR3 is TGCGCCAGCAGCCCATCGCCGTGGCGGGGTGCCTACGAGCAGTACTTC. This codes for CASSPSPWRGAYEQYF.

Many counts were recorded for this clonotype. The rearrangement uses TRBV20-1 and TRBJ1-5; D not resolved. This CDR3 spans 16 amino acids. Germline V gene data show CDR1 as DFQATT and CDR2 as SNEGSKA (reference sequence). Trimming removed 3 bases from V and 3 bases from J, with 18 bases in between. The CDR3 coding sequence is TGCAGTGCTAGCCTTCGGATTAGGGTCTCCAATCAGCCCCAGCATTTT. Residues: CSASLRIRVSNQPQHF.

At least ten counts were recorded for this clonotype. The rearrangement uses TRBV29-1 and TRBJ2-4; D gene uncertain. V was cut by 1 base and J by 16 bases, with 14 bases left in between. Germline-derived CDR1 and CDR2 are SQVTM and ANQGSEA. The CDR3 loop spans 11 amino acids. CDR3 amino acids: CSVEGAKGFYF. Here the CDR3 DNA reads TGCAGCGTTGAAGGGGCCAAGGGCTTTTACTTC.

This clonotype was recorded many times. The J gene is TRBJ1-1, the V gene TRBV9; 8 nucleotides line up with TRBD1. The CDR3 runs to 15 residues. V was clipped by 0 bases and J by 4 bases; unmatched bases: 5. Germline assignment: CDR1 SGDLS and CDR2 YYNGEE. CDR3 sequence (DNA): TGTGCCAGCAGCGTAGCAGGGGGCGAGAGCACTGAAGCTTTCTTT. It codes for CASSVAGGESTEAFF. Full variable domain (rest looked up from reference TRBV9 and TRBJ1-1): DSGVTQTPKHLITATGQRVTLRCSPRSGDLSVYWYQQSLDQGLQFLIQYYNGEERAKGNILERFSAQQFPDLHSELNLSSLELGDSALYFCASSVAGGESTEAFFGQGTRLTVV.

This clonotype was found many times. The chain couples TRBV12-3 or TRBV12-4 to TRBJ2-3, with D possibly matching TRBD2 (6 bases). The V end was cut by 6 bases, the J end by 0 bases, with 10 bases between. The CDR3 is 14 residues long. The CDR3 DNA is TGTGCCAGCAGCTTTAGCGGAAGCACAGATACGCAGTATTTT. This sequence encodes CASSFSGSTDTQYF.

A few counts support this clonotype. V is TRBV2 and J is TRBJ2-5, with D perhaps TRBD1 (6 bases). The CDR3 length is 13 residues. V gave up 4 bases and J gave up 3 bases, with 9 bases separating them. The germline gives CDR1 SNHLY, CDR2 FYNNEI. This chain's CDR3 is CASSGTEEETQYF. Written as DNA, the CDR3 is TGTGCCAGCAGTGGGACAGAAGAAGAGACCCAGTACTTC. Filled out from reference TRBV2 and TRBJ2-5, the complete variable domain reads EPEVTQTPSHQVTQMGQEVILRCVPISNHLYFYWYRQILGQKVEFLVSFYNNEISEKSEIFDDQFSVERPDGSNFTLKIRSTKLEDSAMYFCASSGTEEETQYFGPGTRLLVL.

This clonotype came up many times. V and J are TRBV18 and TRBJ2-7; either TRBD1 or TRBD2 may supply D (5 bases each). The CDR3 consists of 16 residues. From germline, CDR1 is KGHSH and CDR2 LQKENI. Between the trimmed V and J ends, which lost 4 bases and 6 bases, there was a span of 22 bases. The chain's CDR3 is CASSRGRDGSLVEQYF. CDR3 DNA sequence: TGTGCCAGCTCACGCGGTCGGGACGGTTCCTTAGTCGAGCAGTACTTC. The variable domain in full, with the rest retrieved from reference TRBV18 and TRBJ2-7, is NAGVMQNPRHLVRRRGQEARLRCSPMKGHSHVYWYRQLPEEGLKFMVYLQKENIIDESGMPKERFSAEFPKEGPSILRIQQVVRGDSAAYFCASSRGRDGSLVEQYFGPGTRLTVT.